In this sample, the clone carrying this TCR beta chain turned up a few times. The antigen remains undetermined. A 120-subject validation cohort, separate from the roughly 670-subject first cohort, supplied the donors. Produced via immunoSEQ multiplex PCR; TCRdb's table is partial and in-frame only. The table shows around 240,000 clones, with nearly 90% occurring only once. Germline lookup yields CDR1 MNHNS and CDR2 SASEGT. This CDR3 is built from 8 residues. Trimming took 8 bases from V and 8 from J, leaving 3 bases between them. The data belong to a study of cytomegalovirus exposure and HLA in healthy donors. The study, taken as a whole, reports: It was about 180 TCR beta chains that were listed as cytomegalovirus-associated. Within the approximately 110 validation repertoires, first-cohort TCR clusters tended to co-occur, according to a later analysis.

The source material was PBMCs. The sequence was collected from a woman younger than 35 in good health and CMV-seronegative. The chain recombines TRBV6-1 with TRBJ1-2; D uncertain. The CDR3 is CASEGYTF. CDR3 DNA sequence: TGTGCCAGCGAGGGCTACACCTTC.